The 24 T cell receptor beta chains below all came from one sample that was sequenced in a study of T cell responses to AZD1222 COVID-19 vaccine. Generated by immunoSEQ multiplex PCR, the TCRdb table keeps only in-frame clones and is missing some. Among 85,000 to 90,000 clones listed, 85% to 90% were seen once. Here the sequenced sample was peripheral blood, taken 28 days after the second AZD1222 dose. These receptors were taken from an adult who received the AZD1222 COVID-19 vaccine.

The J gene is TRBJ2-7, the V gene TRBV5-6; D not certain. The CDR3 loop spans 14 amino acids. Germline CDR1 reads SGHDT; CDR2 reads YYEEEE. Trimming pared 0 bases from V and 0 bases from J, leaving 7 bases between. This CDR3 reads CASSLVTSSYEQYF. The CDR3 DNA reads TGTGCCAGCAGCTTGGTCACGAGCTCCTACGAGCAGTACTTC. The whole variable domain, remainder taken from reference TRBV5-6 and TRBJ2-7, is DAGVTQSPTHLIKTRGQQVTLRCSPKSGHDTVSWYQQALGQGPQFIFQYYEEEERQRGNFPDRFSGHQFPNYSSELNVNALLLGDSALYLCASSLVTSSYEQYFGPGTRLTVT.

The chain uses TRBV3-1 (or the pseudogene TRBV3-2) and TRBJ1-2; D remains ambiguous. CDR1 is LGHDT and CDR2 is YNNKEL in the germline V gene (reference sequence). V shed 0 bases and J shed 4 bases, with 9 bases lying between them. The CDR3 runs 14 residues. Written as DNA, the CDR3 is TGTGCCAGCAGCCAAGATTCCCTTACCTATGGCTACACCTTC. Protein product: CASSQDSLTYGYTF.

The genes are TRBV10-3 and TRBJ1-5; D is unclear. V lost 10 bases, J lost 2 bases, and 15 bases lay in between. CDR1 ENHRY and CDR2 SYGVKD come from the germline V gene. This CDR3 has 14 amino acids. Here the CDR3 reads CATQDPPGNQPQHF. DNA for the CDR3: TGTGCCACTCAGGACCCGCCCGGCAATCAGCCCCAGCATTTT.

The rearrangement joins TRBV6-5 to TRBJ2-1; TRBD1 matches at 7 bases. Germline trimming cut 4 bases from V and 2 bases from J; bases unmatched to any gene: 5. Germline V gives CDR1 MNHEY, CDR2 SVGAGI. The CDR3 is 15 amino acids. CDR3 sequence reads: CASSFDRVTYNEQFF. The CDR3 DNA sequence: TGTGCCAGCAGTTTCGACAGGGTGACCTACAATGAGCAGTTCTTC.

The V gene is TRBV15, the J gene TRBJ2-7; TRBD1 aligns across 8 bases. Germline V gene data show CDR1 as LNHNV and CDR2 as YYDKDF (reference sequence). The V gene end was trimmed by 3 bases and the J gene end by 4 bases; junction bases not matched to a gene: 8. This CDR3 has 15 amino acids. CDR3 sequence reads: CATSRGTGHFYEQYF. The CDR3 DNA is TGTGCCACCAGCAGGGGGACAGGTCACTTTTACGAGCAGTACTTC.

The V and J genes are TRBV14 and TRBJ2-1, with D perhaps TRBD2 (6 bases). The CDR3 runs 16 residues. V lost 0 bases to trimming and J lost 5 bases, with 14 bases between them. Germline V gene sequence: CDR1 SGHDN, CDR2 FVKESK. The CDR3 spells CASSQERGFSNNEQFF. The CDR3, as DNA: TGTGCCAGCAGCCAAGAACGGGGGTTTTCCAACAATGAGCAGTTCTTC.

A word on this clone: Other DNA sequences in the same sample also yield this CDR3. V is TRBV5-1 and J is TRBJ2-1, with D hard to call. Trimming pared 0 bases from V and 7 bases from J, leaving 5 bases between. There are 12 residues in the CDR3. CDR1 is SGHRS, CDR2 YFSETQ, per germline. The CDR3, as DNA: TGCGCCAGCAGCTTGGAACTTAATGAGCAGTTCTTC. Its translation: CASSLELNEQFF.

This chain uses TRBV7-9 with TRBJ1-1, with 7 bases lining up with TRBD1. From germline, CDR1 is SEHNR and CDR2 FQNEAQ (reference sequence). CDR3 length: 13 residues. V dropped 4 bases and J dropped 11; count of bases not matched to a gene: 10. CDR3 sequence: CASSSTTGVGAFF. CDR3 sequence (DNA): TGTGCCAGCAGCTCCACCACAGGGGTCGGGGCTTTCTTT.

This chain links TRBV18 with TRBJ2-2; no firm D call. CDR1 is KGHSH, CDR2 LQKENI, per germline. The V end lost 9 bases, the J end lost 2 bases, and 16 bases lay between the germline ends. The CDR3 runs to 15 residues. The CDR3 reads CARHTVPFNTGELFF. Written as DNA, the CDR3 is TGTGCCAGGCACACCGTACCATTTAACACCGGGGAGCTGTTTTTT.

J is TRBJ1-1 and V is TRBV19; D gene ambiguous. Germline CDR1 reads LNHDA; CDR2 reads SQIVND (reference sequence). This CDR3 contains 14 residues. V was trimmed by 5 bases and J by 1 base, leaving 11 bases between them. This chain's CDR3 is CASSYPNRNTEAFF. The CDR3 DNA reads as TGTGCCAGTAGTTATCCCAATCGGAACACTGAAGCTTTCTTT.

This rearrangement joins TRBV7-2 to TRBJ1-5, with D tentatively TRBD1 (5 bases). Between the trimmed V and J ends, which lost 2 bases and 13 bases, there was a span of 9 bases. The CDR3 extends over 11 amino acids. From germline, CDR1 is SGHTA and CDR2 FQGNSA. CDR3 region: CASSLWGVQHF. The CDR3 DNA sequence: TGTGCCAGCAGCTTATGGGGCGTACAGCATTTT.

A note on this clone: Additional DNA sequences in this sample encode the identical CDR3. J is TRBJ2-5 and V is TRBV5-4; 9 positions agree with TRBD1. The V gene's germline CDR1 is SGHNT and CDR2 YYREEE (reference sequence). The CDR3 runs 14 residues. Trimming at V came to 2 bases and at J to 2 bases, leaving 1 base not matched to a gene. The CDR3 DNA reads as TGTGCCAGCAGCTTACAGGGGGCACAAGAGACCCAGTACTTC. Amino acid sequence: CASSLQGAQETQYF.

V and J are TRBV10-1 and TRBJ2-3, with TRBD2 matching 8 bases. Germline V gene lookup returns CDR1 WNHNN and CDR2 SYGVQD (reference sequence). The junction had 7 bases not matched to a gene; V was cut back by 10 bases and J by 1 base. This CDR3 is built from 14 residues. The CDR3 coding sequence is TGCGCCACCGCCGCGGGGGGTGGCACAGATACGCAGTATTTT. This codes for CATAAGGGTDTQYF.

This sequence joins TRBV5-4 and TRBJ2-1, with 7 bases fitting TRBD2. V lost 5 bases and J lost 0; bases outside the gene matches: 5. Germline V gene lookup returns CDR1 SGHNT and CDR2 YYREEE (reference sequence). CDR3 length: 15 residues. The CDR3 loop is CASRPSGGSYNEQFF. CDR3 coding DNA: TGTGCCAGCAGACCCTCGGGGGGCTCCTACAATGAGCAGTTCTTC.

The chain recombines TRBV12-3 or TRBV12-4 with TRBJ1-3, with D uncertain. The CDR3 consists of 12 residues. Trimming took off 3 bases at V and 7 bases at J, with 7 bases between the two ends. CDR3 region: CASSFVRNTIYF. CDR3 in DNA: TGTGCCAGCAGTTTCGTCCGGAACACCATATATTTT.

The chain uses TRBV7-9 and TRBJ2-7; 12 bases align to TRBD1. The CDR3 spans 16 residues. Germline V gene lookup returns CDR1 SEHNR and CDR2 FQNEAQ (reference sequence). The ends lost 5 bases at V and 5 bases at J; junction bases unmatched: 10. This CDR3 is CASSPTRGTGGHEQYF. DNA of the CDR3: TGTGCCAGCAGCCCGACGCGCGGGACAGGGGGCCACGAGCAGTACTTC.

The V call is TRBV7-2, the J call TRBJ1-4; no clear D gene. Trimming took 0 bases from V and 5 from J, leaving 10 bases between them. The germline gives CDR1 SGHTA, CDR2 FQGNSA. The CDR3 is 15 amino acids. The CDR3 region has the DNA TGTGCCAGCAGCTTAGCGCGGTACATAAATGAAAAACTGTTTTTT. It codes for CASSLARYINEKLFF.

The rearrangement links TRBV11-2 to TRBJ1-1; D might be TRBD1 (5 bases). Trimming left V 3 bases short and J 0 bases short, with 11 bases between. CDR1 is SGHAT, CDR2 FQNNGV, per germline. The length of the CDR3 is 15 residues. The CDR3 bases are TGTGCCAGCAGCTTCCGGGACCGCATGAACACTGAAGCTTTCTTT. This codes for CASSFRDRMNTEAFF. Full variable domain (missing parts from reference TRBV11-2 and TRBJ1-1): EAGVAQSPRYKIIEKRQSVAFWCNPISGHATLYWYQQILGQGPKLLIQFQNNGVVDDSQLPKDRFSAERLKGVDSTLKIQPAKLEDSAVYLCASSFRDRMNTEAFFGQGTRLTVV.

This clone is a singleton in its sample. Written as DNA, the CDR3 is TGTGCCTGGAGTGTAGGGGACAGAACCATATATTTT. Amino acid sequence: CAWSVGDRTIYF. V gene TRBV30 combines with J gene TRBJ1-3; 7 bases are shared with TRBD1. CDR1 and CDR2 from the germline V gene are GTSNPN and SVGIG (reference sequence). The CDR3 totals 12 residues. The ends lost 0 bases at V and 10 bases at J; junction bases unmatched: 3.

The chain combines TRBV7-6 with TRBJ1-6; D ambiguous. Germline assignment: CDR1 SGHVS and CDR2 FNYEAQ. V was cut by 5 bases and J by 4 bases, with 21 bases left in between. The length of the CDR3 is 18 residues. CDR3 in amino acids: CASSHQTPPISYNSPLHF. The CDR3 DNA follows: TGTGCCAGCAGCCACCAGACACCGCCGATCTCATATAATTCACCCCTCCACTTT.

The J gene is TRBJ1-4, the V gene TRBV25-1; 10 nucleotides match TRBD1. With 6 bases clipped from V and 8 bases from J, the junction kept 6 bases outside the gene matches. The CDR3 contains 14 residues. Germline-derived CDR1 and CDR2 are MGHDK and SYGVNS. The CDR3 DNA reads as TGTGCCAGCAGCGGGACAGGGGTGCGGGAAAAACTGTTTTTT. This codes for CASSGTGVREKLFF.

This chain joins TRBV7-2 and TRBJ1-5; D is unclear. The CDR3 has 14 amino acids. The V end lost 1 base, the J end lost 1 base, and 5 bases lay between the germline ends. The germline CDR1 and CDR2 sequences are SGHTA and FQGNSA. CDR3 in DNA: TGTGCCAGCAGCTTAGTTGCGAGCAATCAGCCCCAGCATTTT. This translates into CASSLVASNQPQHF.

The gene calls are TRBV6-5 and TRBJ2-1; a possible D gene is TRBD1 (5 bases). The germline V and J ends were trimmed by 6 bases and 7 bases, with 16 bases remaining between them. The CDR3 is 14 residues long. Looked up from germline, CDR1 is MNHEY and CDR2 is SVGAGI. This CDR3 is CASSKAGRVNEQFF. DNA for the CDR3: TGTGCCAGCAGCAAAGCCGGCAGGGTGAATGAGCAGTTCTTC.

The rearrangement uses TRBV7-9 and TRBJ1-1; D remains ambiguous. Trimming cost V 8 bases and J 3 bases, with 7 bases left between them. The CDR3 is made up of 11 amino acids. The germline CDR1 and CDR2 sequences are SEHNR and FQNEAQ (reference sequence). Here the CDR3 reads CASRRHTEAFF. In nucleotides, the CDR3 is TGTGCCAGCCGGAGGCACACTGAAGCTTTCTTT. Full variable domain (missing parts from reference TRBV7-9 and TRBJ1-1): DTGVSQNPRHKITKRGQNVTFRCDPISEHNRLYWYRQTLGQGPEFLTYFQNEAQLEKSRLLSDRFSAERPKGSFSTLEIQRTEQGDSAMYLCASRRHTEAFFGQGTRLTVV.